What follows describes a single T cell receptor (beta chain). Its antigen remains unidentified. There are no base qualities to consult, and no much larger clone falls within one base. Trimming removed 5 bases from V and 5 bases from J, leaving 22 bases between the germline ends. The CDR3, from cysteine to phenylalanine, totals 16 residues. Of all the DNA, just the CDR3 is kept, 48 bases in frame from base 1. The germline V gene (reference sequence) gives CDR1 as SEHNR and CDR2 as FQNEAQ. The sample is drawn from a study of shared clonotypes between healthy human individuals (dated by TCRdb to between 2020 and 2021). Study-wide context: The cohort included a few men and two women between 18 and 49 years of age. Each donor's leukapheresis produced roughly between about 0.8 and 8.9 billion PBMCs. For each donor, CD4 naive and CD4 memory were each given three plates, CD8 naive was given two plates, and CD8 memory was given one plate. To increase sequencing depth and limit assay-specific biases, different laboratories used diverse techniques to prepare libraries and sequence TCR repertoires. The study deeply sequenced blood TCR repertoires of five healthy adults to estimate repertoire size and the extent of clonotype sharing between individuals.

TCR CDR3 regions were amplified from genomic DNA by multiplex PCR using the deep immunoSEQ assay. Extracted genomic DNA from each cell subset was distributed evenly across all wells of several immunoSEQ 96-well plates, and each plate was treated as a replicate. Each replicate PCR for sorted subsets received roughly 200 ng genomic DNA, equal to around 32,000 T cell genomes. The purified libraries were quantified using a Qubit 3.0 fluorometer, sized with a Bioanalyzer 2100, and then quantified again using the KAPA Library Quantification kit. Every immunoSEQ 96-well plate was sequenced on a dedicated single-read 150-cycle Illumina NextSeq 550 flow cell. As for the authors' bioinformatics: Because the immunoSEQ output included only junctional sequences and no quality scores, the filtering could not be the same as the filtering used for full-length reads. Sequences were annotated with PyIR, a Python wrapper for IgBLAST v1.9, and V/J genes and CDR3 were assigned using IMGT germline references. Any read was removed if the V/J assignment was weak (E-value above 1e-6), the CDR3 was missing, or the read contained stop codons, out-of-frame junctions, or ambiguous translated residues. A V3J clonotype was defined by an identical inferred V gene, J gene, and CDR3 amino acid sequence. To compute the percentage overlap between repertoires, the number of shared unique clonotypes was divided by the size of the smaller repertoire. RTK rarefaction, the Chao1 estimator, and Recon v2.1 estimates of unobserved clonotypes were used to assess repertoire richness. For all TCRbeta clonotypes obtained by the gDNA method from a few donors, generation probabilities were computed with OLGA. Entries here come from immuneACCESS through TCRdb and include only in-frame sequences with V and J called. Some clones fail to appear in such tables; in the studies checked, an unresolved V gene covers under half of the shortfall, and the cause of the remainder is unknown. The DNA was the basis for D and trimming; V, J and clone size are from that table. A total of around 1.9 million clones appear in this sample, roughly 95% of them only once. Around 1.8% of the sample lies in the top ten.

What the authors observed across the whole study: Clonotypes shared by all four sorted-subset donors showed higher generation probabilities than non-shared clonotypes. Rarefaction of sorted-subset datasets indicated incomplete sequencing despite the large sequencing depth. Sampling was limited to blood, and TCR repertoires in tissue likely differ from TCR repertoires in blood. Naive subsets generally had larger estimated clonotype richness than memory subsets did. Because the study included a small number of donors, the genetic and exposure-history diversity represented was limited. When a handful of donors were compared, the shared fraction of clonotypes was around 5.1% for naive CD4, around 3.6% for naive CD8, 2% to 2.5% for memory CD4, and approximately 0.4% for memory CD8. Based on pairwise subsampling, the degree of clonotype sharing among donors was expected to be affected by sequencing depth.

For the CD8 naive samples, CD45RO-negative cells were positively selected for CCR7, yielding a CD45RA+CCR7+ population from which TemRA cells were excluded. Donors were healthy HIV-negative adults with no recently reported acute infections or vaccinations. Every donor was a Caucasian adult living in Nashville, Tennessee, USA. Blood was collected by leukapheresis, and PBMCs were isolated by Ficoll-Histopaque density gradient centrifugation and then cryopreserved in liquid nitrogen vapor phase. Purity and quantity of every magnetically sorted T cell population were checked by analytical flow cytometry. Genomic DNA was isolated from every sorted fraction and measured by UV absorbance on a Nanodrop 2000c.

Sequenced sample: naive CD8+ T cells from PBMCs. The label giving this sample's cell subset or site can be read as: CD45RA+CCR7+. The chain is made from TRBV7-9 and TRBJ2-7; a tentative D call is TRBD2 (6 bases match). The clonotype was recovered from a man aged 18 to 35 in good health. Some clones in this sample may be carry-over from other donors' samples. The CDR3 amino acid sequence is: CASSVTSGGRLDEQYF. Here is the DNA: TGTGCCAGCAGCGTAACCAGCGGAGGGAGACTCGACGAGCAGTACTTC.